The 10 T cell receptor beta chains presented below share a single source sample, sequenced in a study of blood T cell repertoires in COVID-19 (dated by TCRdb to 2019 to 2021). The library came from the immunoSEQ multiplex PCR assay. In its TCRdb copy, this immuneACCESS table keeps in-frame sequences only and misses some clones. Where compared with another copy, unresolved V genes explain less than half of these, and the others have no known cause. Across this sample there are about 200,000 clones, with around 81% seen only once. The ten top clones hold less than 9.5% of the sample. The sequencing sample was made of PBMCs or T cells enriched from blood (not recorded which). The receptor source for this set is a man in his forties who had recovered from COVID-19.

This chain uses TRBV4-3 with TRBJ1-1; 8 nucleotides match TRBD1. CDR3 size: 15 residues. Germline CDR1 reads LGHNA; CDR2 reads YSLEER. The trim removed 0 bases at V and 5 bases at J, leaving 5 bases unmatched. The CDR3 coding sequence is TGCGCCAGCAGCCAAGAGACAGGGGTGAGGACTGAAGCTTTCTTT. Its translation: CASSQETGVRTEAFF.

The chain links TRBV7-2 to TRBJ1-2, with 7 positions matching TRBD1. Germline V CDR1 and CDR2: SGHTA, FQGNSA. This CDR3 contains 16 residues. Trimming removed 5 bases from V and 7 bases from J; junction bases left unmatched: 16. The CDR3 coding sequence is TGTGCCAGCAGCCAATTACTTACAGGGGTCGGGGCTGGCTACACCTTC. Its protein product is CASSQLLTGVGAGYTF.

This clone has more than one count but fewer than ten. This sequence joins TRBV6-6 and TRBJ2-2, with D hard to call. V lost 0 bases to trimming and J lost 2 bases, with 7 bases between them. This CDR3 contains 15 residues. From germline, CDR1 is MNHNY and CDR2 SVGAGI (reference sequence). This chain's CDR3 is CASSYSPVNTGELFF. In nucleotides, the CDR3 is TGTGCCAGCAGTTACTCGCCAGTAAACACCGGGGAGCTGTTTTTT.

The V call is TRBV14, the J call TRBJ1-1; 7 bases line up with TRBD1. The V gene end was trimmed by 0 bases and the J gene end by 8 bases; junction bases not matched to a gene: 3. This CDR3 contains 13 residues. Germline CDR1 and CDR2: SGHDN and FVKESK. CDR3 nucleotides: TGTGCCAGCAGCCAAGAAAGACAGGGCGAAGCTTTCTTT. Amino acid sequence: CASSQERQGEAFF.

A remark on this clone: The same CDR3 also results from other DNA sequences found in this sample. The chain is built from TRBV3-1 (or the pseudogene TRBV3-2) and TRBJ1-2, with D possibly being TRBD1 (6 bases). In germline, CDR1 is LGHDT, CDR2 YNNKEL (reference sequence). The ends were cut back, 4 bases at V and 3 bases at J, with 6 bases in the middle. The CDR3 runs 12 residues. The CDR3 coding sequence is TGTGCCAGCAGCCCAGGGGACTATGGCTACACCTTC. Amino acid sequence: CASSPGDYGYTF.

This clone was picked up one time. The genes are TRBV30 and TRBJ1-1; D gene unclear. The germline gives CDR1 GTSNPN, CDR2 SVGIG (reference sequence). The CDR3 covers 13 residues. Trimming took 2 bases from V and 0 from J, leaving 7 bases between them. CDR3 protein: CAWSSGLNTEAFF. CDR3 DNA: TGTGCCTGGAGTTCAGGTCTGAACACTGAAGCTTTCTTT.

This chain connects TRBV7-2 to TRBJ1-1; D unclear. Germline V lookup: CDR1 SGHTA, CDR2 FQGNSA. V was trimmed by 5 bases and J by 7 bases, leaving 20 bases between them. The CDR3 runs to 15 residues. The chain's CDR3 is CASSKYGGITGEAFF. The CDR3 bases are TGTGCCAGCAGCAAATATGGAGGCATCACGGGTGAAGCTTTCTTT.

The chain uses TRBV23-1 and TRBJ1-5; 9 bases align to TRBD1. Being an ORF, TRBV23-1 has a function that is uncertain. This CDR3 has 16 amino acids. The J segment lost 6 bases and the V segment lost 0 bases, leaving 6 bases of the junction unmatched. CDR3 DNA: TGCGCCAGCAGTCAATCGGGGGACAGGGTTTGTCAGCCCCAGCATTTT. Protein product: CASSQSGDRVCQPQHF.

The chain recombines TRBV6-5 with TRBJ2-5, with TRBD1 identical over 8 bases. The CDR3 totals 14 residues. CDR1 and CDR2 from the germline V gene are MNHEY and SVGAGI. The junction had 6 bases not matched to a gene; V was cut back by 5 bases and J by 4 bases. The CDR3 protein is CASSTRTGRETQYF. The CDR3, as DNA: TGTGCCAGCAGTACCCGGACAGGGCGAGAGACCCAGTACTTC.

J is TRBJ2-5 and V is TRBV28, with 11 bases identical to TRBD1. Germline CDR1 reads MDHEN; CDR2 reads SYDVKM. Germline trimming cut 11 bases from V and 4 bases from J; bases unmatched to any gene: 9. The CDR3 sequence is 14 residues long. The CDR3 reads CASLDRGRSETQYF. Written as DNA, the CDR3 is TGTGCCTCCTTGGACAGGGGGCGATCAGAGACCCAGTACTTC. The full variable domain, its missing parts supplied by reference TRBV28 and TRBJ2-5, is DVKVTQSSRYLVKRTGEKVFLECVQDMDHENMFWYRQDPGLGLRLIYFSYDVKMKEKGDIPEGYSVSREKKERFSLILESASTNQTSMYLCASLDRGRSETQYFGPGTRLLVL.